Shown below are 3 T cell receptor beta chains from a single sample sequenced in a study of T-cell memory formation after mild COVID-19. Each CDR3 protein gets one entry after TCRdb re-called the 5' RACE reads with MiXCR. The sample consists of around 340,000 distinct CDR3 sequences, about 15% of them appearing once. Source material: PBMCs or a T cell subset sorted from them (not recorded which). The receptors were sampled from a man between 18 and 35 years old who had mild COVID-19 (a few samples of this study predate the infection). Cell type and time point are not known.

This clonotype turned up a few times. This rearrangement joins TRBV2 to TRBJ2-2; 12 bases match TRBD2. The CDR3 consists of 16 residues. Germline values: CDR1 SNHLY, CDR2 FYNNEI. J lost 8 bases, V lost 5 bases, and 9 bases had no gene match. DNA of the CDR3: TGTGCCAGCAGTTCTAGCGGGGGGGCCTACTCAGGGGAGCTGTTTTTT. This sequence encodes CASSSSGGAYSGELFF.

This clonotype was seen a few times. One end of the junction fails to match germline, which may point to a read error. J is TRBJ1-2 and V is TRBV7-2; no definite D call. The germline gives CDR1 SGHTA, CDR2 FQGNSA. The CDR3 spans 13 residues. The CDR3, as DNA: TGTGCCAGCAGCGCGGGGTGGGCCACAGACCCACACTTC. This sequence encodes CASSAGWATDPHF.

In this sample, this clonotype turned up a few times. The chain employs TRBV5-1 and TRBJ2-1, with D tentatively TRBD2 (6 bases). V shed 0 bases and J shed 10 bases, with 14 bases lying between them. Germline assignment: CDR1 SGHRS and CDR2 YFSETQ. This CDR3 contains 14 residues. In nucleotides, the CDR3 is TGCGCCAGCAGCTTGGCCGGAGGGTACCCCGAGCAGTTCTTC. It specifies CASSLAGGYPEQFF. Full variable domain (missing parts from reference TRBV5-1 and TRBJ2-1): KAGVTQTPRYLIKTRGQQVTLSCSPISGHRSVSWYQQTPGQGLQFLFEYFSETQRNKGNFPGRFSGRQFSNSRSEMNVSTLELGDSALYLCASSLAGGYPEQFFGPGTRLTVL.